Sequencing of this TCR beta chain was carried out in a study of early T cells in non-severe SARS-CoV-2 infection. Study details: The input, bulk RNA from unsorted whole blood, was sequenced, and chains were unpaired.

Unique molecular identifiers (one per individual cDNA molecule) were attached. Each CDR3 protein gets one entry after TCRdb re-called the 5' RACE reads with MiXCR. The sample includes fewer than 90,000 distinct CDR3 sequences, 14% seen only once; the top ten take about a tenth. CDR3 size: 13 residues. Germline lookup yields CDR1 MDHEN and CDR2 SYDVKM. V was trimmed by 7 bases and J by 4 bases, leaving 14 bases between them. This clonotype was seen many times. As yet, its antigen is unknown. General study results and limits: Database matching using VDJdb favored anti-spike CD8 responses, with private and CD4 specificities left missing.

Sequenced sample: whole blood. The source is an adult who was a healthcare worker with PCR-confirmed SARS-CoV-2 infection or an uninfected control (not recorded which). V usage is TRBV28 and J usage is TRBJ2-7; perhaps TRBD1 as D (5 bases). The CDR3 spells CASTQGTFYEQYF. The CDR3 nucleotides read TGTGCCAGCACCCAGGGAACATTTTACGAGCAGTACTTC.